This T cell receptor (beta chain) comes out of a study of blood T cell repertoires in COVID-19. Repertoires were generated with immunoSEQ multiplex PCR, while TCRdb's copy carries only in-frame clones and drops some. The sample holds around 150,000 clones; roughly nine tenths are singletons and the top ten take roughly 3%. CDR1 is SSHAT and CDR2 is FNYEAQ in the germline V gene (reference sequence). The CDR3 loop spans 17 amino acids. This clone showed up just once. The junction and the germline gene differ at one end; a read error may be behind it. This chain joins TRBV7-7 and TRBJ2-5; 10 bases map to TRBD1. Material: peripheral blood. The TCR was taken from a woman aged 55-75 years with active COVID-19. The CDR3 sequence: CASSPLTGTGAGKTQYF. The CDR3 DNA is TGTGCTAGCAGCCCACTAACTGGGACAGGGGCAGGAAAGACCCAGTACTTC.